The 5 T cell receptor beta chains below all came from one sample that was sequenced in a study of Tregs in tolerant kidney transplant recipients. Here immunoSEQ multiplex PCR was the method, and the copy in TCRdb shows in-frame clones only, minus some. The sample yields under 80,000 clones, approximately 85% seen once. This sample comprised Tregs from blood, obtained before the transplant. The receptor set was obtained from a human donor who received a combined kidney and bone marrow transplant.

This clone was recorded a few times. This rearrangement joins TRBV7-2 to TRBJ2-2; no clear D gene. V lost 5 bases and J 1 base, leaving 8 bases between the germline ends. The CDR3 sequence is 14 residues long. Germline V gene lookup returns CDR1 SGHTA and CDR2 FQGNSA. CDR3 coding DNA: TGTGCCAGCAGCCGGGCCTTGAACACCGGGGAGCTGTTTTTT. The encoded protein is CASSRALNTGELFF.

The chain couples TRBV4-3 to TRBJ1-6, with D unclear. The V gene lost 1 base and the J gene lost 9 bases, with 7 bases spanning the gap. CDR1 is LGHNA and CDR2 is YSLEER in the germline V gene. This CDR3 has 13 residues. The CDR3 region has the DNA TGCGCCAGCAGCCAAGCCCGCGGTTCACCCCTCCACTTT. It specifies CASSQARGSPLHF.

The gene calls are TRBV2 and TRBJ1-1, with D tentatively TRBD1 (6 bases). Germline CDR1 reads SNHLY; CDR2 reads FYNNEI. Trimming removed 7 bases at V and 5 bases at J, with 14 bases between. This CDR3 has 13 residues. CDR3: CASTEGEGTEAFF. DNA of the CDR3: TGTGCCAGCACCGAGGGGGAGGGAACTGAAGCTTTCTTT.

The J gene is TRBJ2-5, the V gene TRBV5-4, with TRBD2 matching 7 bases. Judging by the DNA end, TRBJ2-7 fits better; the J call may be wrong. The CDR3 runs to 14 residues. Germline V gene sequence: CDR1 SGHNT, CDR2 YYREEE (reference sequence). For the CDR3, the DNA is TGTGCCAGCAGCTGGGCCGGGGGGACCTACGAGCAGTACTTC. This codes for CASSWAGGTYEQYF.

The chain employs TRBV11-2 and TRBJ2-5; 8 bases map to TRBD2. The germline gives CDR1 SGHAT, CDR2 FQNNGV. Trimming took 4 bases from V and 5 from J; bases not matched to a gene: 9. This CDR3 region has 15 residues. This chain's CDR3 is CASSSDGTRGETQYF. The CDR3 nucleotides are TGTGCCAGCAGCTCAGATGGGACTAGGGGGGAGACCCAGTACTTC.